The clone carrying this T cell receptor (beta chain) was found a few times. The CDR3 loop spans 13 amino acids. V was shortened by 1 base and J by 3 bases, with 10 bases between the two germline ends. Per germline, CDR1 SQVTM and CDR2 ANQGSEA. These data belong to a study of early T cells in non-severe SARS-CoV-2 infection. Researchers attached unique molecular identifiers to individual cDNA molecules. TCRdb fed the 5' RACE reads into MiXCR, producing one record per CDR3 protein. In the table there are approximately 70,000 distinct CDR3 sequences, around 12% of which are singletons. Source material: whole blood. This receptor was identified in an adult who was a healthcare worker with PCR-confirmed SARS-CoV-2 infection or an uninfected control (not recorded which). V usage is TRBV29-1 and J usage is TRBJ2-7, with D perhaps being TRBD1 or TRBD2 (5 bases each). The CDR3 region has the DNA TGCAGCGTTGAAGGGGGGTTCGACTACGAGCAGTACTTC. Encoded protein: CSVEGGFDYEQYF.